Each of the 24 T cell receptor beta chains below was sequenced from the same sample in a study of T cell responses to AZD1222 COVID-19 vaccine. Assay: immunoSEQ multiplex PCR; the TCRdb copy retains only in-frame clones and omits some. The data hold tens of thousands of clones, with over 80% observed a single time. The sample here was peripheral blood, taken on day 0 of AZD1222 vaccination. The receptors come from an adult in good health.

The chain joins TRBV28 to TRBJ1-2; 7 bases are a match to TRBD1. There are 14 residues in the CDR3. Per germline, CDR1 MDHEN and CDR2 SYDVKM. Trimming cost V 2 bases and J 2 bases; bases outside gene matches: 2. The CDR3 DNA sequence: TGTGCCAGCAGTTTAGCGGACAGGAACTATGGCTACACCTTC. It translates to CASSLADRNYGYTF.

The chain has TRBV5-1 and TRBJ2-3; D uncertain. CDR3 length: 13 amino acids. Trimming took off 5 bases at V and 5 bases at J, with 12 bases between the two ends. Germline CDR1 reads SGHRS; CDR2 reads YFSETQ. Here the CDR3 reads CASRPTSRDTQYF. In DNA form, the CDR3 reads TGCGCCAGCAGGCCTACATCTCGAGATACGCAGTATTTT. The entire variable domain, with the rest obtained from reference TRBV5-1 and TRBJ2-3, is as follows: KAGVTQTPRYLIKTRGQQVTLSCSPISGHRSVSWYQQTPGQGLQFLFEYFSETQRNKGNFPGRFSGRQFSNSRSEMNVSTLELGDSALYLCASRPTSRDTQYFGPGTRLTVL.

The genes are TRBV10-3 and TRBJ2-3; TRBD2 matches 7 bases. This CDR3 has 14 residues. Germline values: CDR1 ENHRY, CDR2 SYGVKD. Trimming removed 11 bases from V and 0 bases from J; junction bases left unmatched: 8. Written as DNA, the CDR3 is TGTGCCGTCGGGGGGACCCACAGCACAGATACGCAGTATTTT. Protein sequence: CAVGGTHSTDTQYF.

This clone was counted only a few times. This chain joins TRBV11-2 and TRBJ2-1, with D unresolved. V was trimmed by 4 bases and J by 6 bases, leaving 13 bases between them. Germline V gene lookup returns CDR1 SGHAT and CDR2 FQNNGV. The CDR3 totals 14 residues. This chain's CDR3 is CASSSLVNFNEQFF. CDR3 nucleotide sequence: TGTGCCAGCAGCTCACTCGTGAATTTCAATGAGCAGTTCTTC.

This chain uses TRBV27 with TRBJ1-5; perhaps TRBD1 as D (5 bases). Germline CDR1 reads MNHEY; CDR2 reads SMNVEV (reference sequence). V dropped 4 bases and J dropped 0 bases, with 22 bases sitting between them. The CDR3 is made up of 19 amino acids. The CDR3 loop is CASSSLTNYRTFSNQPQHF. The CDR3 bases are TGTGCCAGCAGTTCTCTCACTAATTACCGGACATTTAGCAATCAGCCCCAGCATTTT.

J is TRBJ2-1 and V is TRBV6-5; either TRBD1 or TRBD2 may fit D (5 bases each). With 8 bases removed from V and 6 bases from J, the gap between germline ends came to 20 bases. CDR1 is MNHEY, CDR2 SVGAGI, per germline. The CDR3 has 15 amino acids. In DNA form, the CDR3 reads TGTGCCAGCTATGAGGGACCGCTCTTGAGCAATGAGCAGTTCTTC. Protein product: CASYEGPLLSNEQFF.

The chain combines TRBV11-2 with TRBJ1-3; maybe TRBD1 (6 bases). CDR1 SGHAT and CDR2 FQNNGV come from the germline V gene. The CDR3 runs to 14 residues. The V end lost 5 bases, the J end lost 2 bases, and 10 bases lay between the germline ends. CDR3 loop: CASSPGHTGNTIYF. The CDR3 DNA follows: TGTGCCAGCAGCCCGGGACACACTGGAAACACCATATATTTT.

The gene calls are TRBV5-1 and TRBJ1-1; perhaps TRBD1 as D (5 bases). The CDR3 is made up of 15 amino acids. Trimming removed 3 bases from V and 1 base from J, with 13 bases in between. Germline assignment: CDR1 SGHRS and CDR2 YFSETQ. The CDR3 sequence: CASSSASGTNTEAFF. In DNA, the CDR3 is TGCGCCAGCAGCTCAGCCTCCGGGACGAACACTGAAGCTTTCTTT.

The chain couples TRBV19 to TRBJ2-4; D is ambiguous. Germline V CDR1 and CDR2: LNHDA, SQIVND (reference sequence). V was shortened by 5 bases and J by 11 bases, with 10 bases between the two germline ends. The CDR3 spans 11 residues. The DNA of the CDR3 is TGTGCCAGTAGTTGGGCGGTGCTTCAGTACTTC. It specifies CASSWAVLQYF.

The chain is built from TRBV11-2 and TRBJ1-1, with D hard to call. Germline loops: CDR1 SGHAT, CDR2 FQNNGV. The CDR3 extends over 12 amino acids. Trimming pared 1 base from V and 7 bases from J, leaving 7 bases between. The CDR3 reads CASSLGRIEAFF. CDR3 DNA: TGTGCCAGCAGCTTAGGACGCATTGAAGCTTTCTTT.

The chain combines TRBV19 with TRBJ2-7, with unresolved D. V gave up 3 bases and J gave up 6 bases, with 9 bases separating them. The length of the CDR3 is 12 residues. Per germline, CDR1 LNHDA and CDR2 SQIVND (reference sequence). CDR3 in DNA: TGTGCCAGTAGTATGGGCCAATCCGAGCAGTACTTC. It encodes CASSMGQSEQYF.

This clone was detected only a few times. CDR3 DNA: TGTGCCAGCAGTTACGATACAGGTTCCTACAATGAGCAGTTCTTC. Its protein is CASSYDTGSYNEQFF. This chain links TRBV6-5 with TRBJ2-1; maybe TRBD1 (5 bases). The CDR3 contains 15 residues. The V and J ends lost 2 bases and 1 base respectively, with 9 bases between them. CDR1 is MNHEY and CDR2 is SVGAGI in the germline V gene.

The chain joins TRBV4-3 to TRBJ1-2; D remains ambiguous. This CDR3 contains 12 residues. Trimming pared 1 base from V and 4 bases from J, leaving 4 bases between. From germline, CDR1 is LGHNA and CDR2 YSLEER. DNA for the CDR3: TGCGCCAGCAGCCAAGTGGGCTATGGCTACACCTTC. Its protein product is CASSQVGYGYTF.

DNA of the CDR3: TGTGCCAGCAGCCAGGGACAGGGGTGGGAATCGACCAAAAACATTCAGTACTTC. This codes for CASSQGQGWESTKNIQYF. The rearrangement links TRBV5-4 to TRBJ2-4; 10 nucleotides match TRBD1. V was pared by 4 bases and J by 2 bases, with 12 bases of the junction left unmatched. This CDR3 is 18 amino acids long. CDR1 is SGHNT, CDR2 YYREEE, per germline (reference sequence).

The CDR3 protein is CASSPRRERNTEAFF. As DNA, the CDR3 is TGTGCCAGCAGCCCACGGAGGGAAAGGAACACTGAAGCTTTCTTT. This rearrangement joins TRBV11-3 to TRBJ1-1; D call uncertain. The germline V and J ends were trimmed by 5 bases and 1 base, with 14 bases remaining between them. The CDR3 loop spans 15 amino acids. Germline V gene lookup returns CDR1 SGHNT and CDR2 YENEEA.

The V call is TRBV27, the J call TRBJ1-2, with 8 bases aligning to TRBD1. CDR1 is MNHEY and CDR2 is SMNVEV in the germline V gene (reference sequence). The length of the CDR3 is 14 residues. V was pared by 3 bases and J by 7 bases, with 7 bases of the junction left unmatched. The CDR3 nucleotides read TGTGCCAGCAGTTTGACAGGGGATTTTGGTGGCTACACCTTC. It is translated as CASSLTGDFGGYTF.

The V gene is TRBV28, the J gene TRBJ1-3; no firm D call. The V and J ends lost 3 bases and 0 bases respectively, with 15 bases between them. Germline V CDR1 and CDR2: MDHEN, SYDVKM. The length of the CDR3 is 17 residues. CDR3 DNA sequence: TGTGCCAGCAGTTTCGGAGGCAGCATCTCCTCTGGAAACACCATATATTTT. Encoded protein: CASSFGGSISSGNTIYF.

The rearrangement joins TRBV6-5 to TRBJ2-5; no firm D call. Trimming took 8 bases from V and 5 from J, leaving 15 bases between them. Germline V gives CDR1 MNHEY, CDR2 SVGAGI. The CDR3 has 13 residues. The chain's CDR3 is CASVYSWRETQYF. The CDR3 coding sequence is TGTGCCAGCGTTTACTCCTGGCGGGAGACCCAGTACTTC.

The chain employs TRBV5-4 and TRBJ2-1; no definite D call. CDR1 and CDR2 (germline): SGHNT, YYREEE (reference sequence). The CDR3 sequence is 15 residues long. Trimming left V 0 bases short and J 5 bases short, with 12 bases between. CDR3 in amino acids: CASSLEGSYHNEQFF. In DNA, the CDR3 is TGTGCCAGCAGCTTGGAAGGGTCGTACCACAATGAGCAGTTCTTC.

The chain carries TRBV5-1 and TRBJ2-5, with a weak D call TRBD1 (6 bases). The germline CDR1 and CDR2 sequences are SGHRS and YFSETQ. V shed 3 bases and J shed 5 bases, with 14 bases lying between them. The CDR3 extends over 14 amino acids. CDR3 bases: TGCGCCAGCAGCTATCAGGGGCTGGGGGAGACCCAGTACTTC. It yields the protein CASSYQGLGETQYF.

The chain couples TRBV30 to TRBJ1-2, with D unclear. Trimming took off 0 bases at V and 0 bases at J, with 14 bases between the two ends. CDR3 length: 16 amino acids. Germline CDR1 is GTSNPN and CDR2 is SVGIG (reference sequence). This CDR3 is CAWSVPVGRANYGYTF. The CDR3 coding sequence is TGTGCCTGGAGTGTACCGGTCGGTCGGGCTAACTATGGCTACACCTTC.

The J gene is TRBJ1-5, the V gene TRBV7-8; 7 bases fit TRBD1. CDR3 length equals 15 residues. Looked up from germline, CDR1 is SGHVS and CDR2 is FQNEAQ. Germline trimming cut 4 bases from V and 9 bases from J; bases unmatched to any gene: 12. The CDR3 region is CASSSITGVGGPQHF. The DNA for the CDR3 is TGTGCCAGCAGCTCCATCACAGGGGTCGGGGGGCCCCAGCATTTT. The full variable domain, completed using reference TRBV7-8 and TRBJ1-5, is GAGVSQSPRYKVAKRGQDVALRCDPISGHVSLFWYQQALGQGPEFLTYFQNEAQLDKSGLPSDRFFAERPEGSVSTLKIQRTQQEDSAVYLCASSSITGVGGPQHFGDGTRLSIL.

V usage is TRBV9 and J usage is TRBJ1-6, with unresolved D. The CDR3 spans 13 residues. The germline gives CDR1 SGDLS, CDR2 YYNGEE. For the CDR3, the DNA is TGTGCTGGCCAAAGGGCTTCTAATTCACCCCTCCACTTT. This encodes CAGQRASNSPLHF.

The chain is built from TRBV19 and TRBJ2-7; the match to TRBD2 covers 7 bases. With V trimmed by 0 bases and J by 0 bases, 2 bases remained unmatched. Per the germline V gene, CDR1 is LNHDA and CDR2 is SQIVND (reference sequence). This CDR3 is 15 amino acids long. The CDR3 nucleotides read TGTGCCAGTAGTATAGACGGGGGGACCTCCTACGAGCAGTACTTC. Amino acids: CASSIDGGTSYEQYF.